This T cell receptor beta chain was profiled in a study of read filtering for tumor transcriptome and immune sequencing. Study in general: RNA-seq yielded only about 75 to 1273 TCR reads, IR-seq about 4 to 11 million.

The CDR3 is 16 amino acids. The V gene end was trimmed by 4 bases and the J gene end by 5 bases; junction bases not matched to a gene: 12. CDR1 is SEHNR, CDR2 FQNEAQ, per germline (reference sequence). This library used approximately 370 ng RNA and molecular barcoded adaptors spanning alpha/delta and beta/gamma chains. One entry per CDR3 protein results from TCRdb running MiXCR on the reads. The repertoire holds about 62,000 distinct CDR3 sequences, with around 19% as singletons. The receptor comes from a donor aged 40 or older with multiple myeloma. Sequenced material: a population of CD138-negative cells sorted from bone marrow. This chain connects TRBV7-9 to TRBJ1-1; 8 bases align to TRBD1. The CDR3 spells CASSSRRDRGGTEAFF. In DNA, the CDR3 is TGTGCCAGCAGCTCCAGACGAGACAGGGGAGGGACTGAAGCTTTCTTT. The complete variable domain, with remaining parts taken from reference TRBV7-9 and TRBJ1-1, reads DTGVSQNPRHKITKRGQNVTFRCDPISEHNRLYWYRQTLGQGPEFLTYFQNEAQLEKSRLLSDRFSAERPKGSFSTLEIQRTEQGDSAMYLCASSSRRDRGGTEAFFGQGTRLTVV.